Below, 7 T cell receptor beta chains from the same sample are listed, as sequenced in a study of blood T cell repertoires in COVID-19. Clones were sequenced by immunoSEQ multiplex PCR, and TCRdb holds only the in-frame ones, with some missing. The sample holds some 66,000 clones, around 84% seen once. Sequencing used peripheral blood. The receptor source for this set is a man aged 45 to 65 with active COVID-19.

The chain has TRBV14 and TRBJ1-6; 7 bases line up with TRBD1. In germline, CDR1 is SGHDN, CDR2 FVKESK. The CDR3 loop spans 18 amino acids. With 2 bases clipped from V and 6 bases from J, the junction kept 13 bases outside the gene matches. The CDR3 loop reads CASSQKMWTGGINSPLHF. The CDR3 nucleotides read TGTGCCAGCAGCCAAAAAATGTGGACAGGAGGAATTAATTCACCCCTCCACTTT.

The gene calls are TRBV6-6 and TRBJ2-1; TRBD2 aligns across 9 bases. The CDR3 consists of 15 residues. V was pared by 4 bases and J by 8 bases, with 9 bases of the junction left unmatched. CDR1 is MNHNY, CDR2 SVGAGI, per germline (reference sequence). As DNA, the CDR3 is TGTGCCAGCAGTTTTGCTCCTAGCGGGATCGATGAGCAGTTCTTC. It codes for CASSFAPSGIDEQFF.

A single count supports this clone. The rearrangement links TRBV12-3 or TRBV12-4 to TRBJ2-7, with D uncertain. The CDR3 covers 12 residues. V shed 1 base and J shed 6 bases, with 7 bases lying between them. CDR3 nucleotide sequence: TGTGCCAGCAGTTTAGGTGCGGCCGAGCAGTACGTC. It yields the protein CASSLGAAEQYV.

CDR3 region: CASSLLTSGGQTQYF. The CDR3 region has the DNA TGTGCCAGCAGCCTCCTGACTAGCGGCGGGCAGACCCAGTACTTC. The chain recombines TRBV13 with TRBJ2-5; TRBD2 matches at 9 bases. The CDR3 is 15 amino acids. Per germline, CDR1 PRHDT and CDR2 FYEKMQ (reference sequence). After removal of 5 bases from V and 6 bases from J, the junction contained 10 bases not matched to a gene.

CDR3 nucleotide sequence: TGTGCCAGCAGCGACCTACTAGCGGCGACCTACAATGAGCAGTTCTTC. Its translation is CASSDLLAATYNEQFF. The chain uses TRBV7-9 and TRBJ2-1, with 8 positions matching TRBD2. With 5 bases clipped from V and 2 bases from J, the junction kept 8 bases outside the gene matches. This CDR3 has 16 amino acids. Germline values: CDR1 SEHNR, CDR2 FQNEAQ (reference sequence).

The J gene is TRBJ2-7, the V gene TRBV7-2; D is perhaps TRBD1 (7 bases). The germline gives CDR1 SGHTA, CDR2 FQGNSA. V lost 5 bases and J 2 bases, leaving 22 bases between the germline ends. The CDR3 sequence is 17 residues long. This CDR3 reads CASSLPAGQRITYEQYF. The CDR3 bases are TGTGCCAGCAGCCTCCCTGCGGGACAGAGAATCACCTACGAGCAGTACTTC.

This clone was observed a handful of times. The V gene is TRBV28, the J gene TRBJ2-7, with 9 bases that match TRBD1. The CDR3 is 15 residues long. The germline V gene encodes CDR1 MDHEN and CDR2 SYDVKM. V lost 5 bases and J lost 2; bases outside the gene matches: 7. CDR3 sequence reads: CASSASGTGTYEQYV. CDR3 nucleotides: TGTGCCAGCAGTGCATCCGGGACAGGGACCTACGAGCAGTACGTC.